This T cell receptor (beta chain) is drawn from a study of blood T cell repertoires in COVID-19. Study background: The United States, Italy and Spain supplied acute and convalescent COVID-19 samples. From T cells, B-cell-depleted T cells, or PBMCs came the material, which was cDNA or gDNA.

Original data processing: How many nucleated cells were present was estimated from reference gene primer amplification. The repertoire was sequenced with immunoSEQ multiplex PCR; TCRdb's copy has only in-frame clones and lacks some. The DNA was the basis for D and trimming; V, J and clone size are from that table. This sample has 90,000 to 120,000 clones, with 69% found just once. Per the germline V gene, CDR1 is MDHEN and CDR2 is SYDVKM. The CDR3 totals 18 residues. Trimming took off 2 bases at V and 0 bases at J, with 14 bases between the two ends. This chain uses TRBV28 with TRBJ2-6, with a weak D call TRBD1 (5 bases). The sequence came from a man at least 80 years old with acute or convalescent COVID-19. Input material: peripheral blood. CDR3 loop: CASSLPRETRSGANVLTF. The CDR3 DNA follows: TGTGCCAGCAGTTTACCCAGGGAAACCCGCTCTGGGGCCAACGTCCTGACTTTC.